This TCR beta chain originates from a study of beta chain features in type 1 diabetes. Points from the study as a whole: Insertions were fewer and deletions more numerous at VDJ junctions in type 1 diabetes patients. TCRB CDR3 length was moderately but significantly reduced in all four CD4+ subsets of Type 1 diabetes patients.

Germline V gene sequence: CDR1 GTSNPN, CDR2 SVGIG (reference sequence). Trimming pared 3 bases from V and 1 base from J, leaving 4 bases between. The CDR3 length is 11 residues. Each population that was sorted was more than 95% pure. TCRB transcripts that were expressed got sequenced, as all of the isolated RNA had been reverse transcribed. Sequencing used immunoSEQ multiplex PCR; TCRdb keeps in-frame clones, though not all of them. Of around 250,000 clones listed, roughly 25% are singletons. As concerns this clone: Its antigen is still unknown. The identical CDR3 is also encoded by other nucleotide sequences in the sample.

This chain links TRBV30 with TRBJ2-7; D is undetermined. The TCR sequence derives from a woman aged 25 to 39 with type 1 diabetes. The sequenced sample consisted of naive CD4+ T cells from blood. The CDR3: CAWSGSYEQYF. The CDR3 region has the DNA TGTGCCTGGAGCGGTTCCTACGAGCAGTACTTC.